Given below is one TCR beta chain in context. Its antigen remains unidentified. Sequence at one end of the junction differs from germline and may be a read error. This record comes from a study of tumor-infiltrating lymphocytes in primary liver carcinoma. Study in general: Between about 4 and 11 cm across, the tumors were all of stage T1-T3 N0M0. Each sample had roughly 3.5 to 7.5 million productive TCRbeta reads regardless of tissue type.

Priming with a constant-region primer yielded TCR beta cDNA from about 480 ng total RNA. A slightly modified ARM-PCR protocol with three nested multiplex PCR rounds produced these TCR beta libraries. Rounds one and two of PCR, each of about 10 cycles, were primed with TRBV1-TRBV30 forward primers and a C-beta reverse primer. Each CDR3 protein gets one entry after TCRdb re-called the multiplex PCR reads with MiXCR. The sample includes 48,000 or so distinct CDR3 sequences, 70% to 80% of them seen just once. Study-level results: Tumor region pairs shared more overlap than did tumor-adjacent and tumor-blood pairs.

Without any cell sorting, roughly 17-31 mg of bulk tissue yielded co-extracted RNA and DNA. CDR1 and CDR2 from the germline V gene are SQVTM and ANQGSEA. CDR3 size: 13 residues. This sequence was found in a middle-aged man with primary liver carcinoma and hepatitis B virus infection. The chain recombines TRBV29-1 with TRBJ2-3; weak D call: TRBD2 (6 bases). The sequenced sample consisted of liver tumor tissue from sampling region 3. Subset reported: tumor region T3, left-lateral pole. In nucleotides, the CDR3 is TGCCGCGTCGAGGGGACTGTCACATATACGCAGTATTTT. Its translation: CRVEGTVTYTQYF.